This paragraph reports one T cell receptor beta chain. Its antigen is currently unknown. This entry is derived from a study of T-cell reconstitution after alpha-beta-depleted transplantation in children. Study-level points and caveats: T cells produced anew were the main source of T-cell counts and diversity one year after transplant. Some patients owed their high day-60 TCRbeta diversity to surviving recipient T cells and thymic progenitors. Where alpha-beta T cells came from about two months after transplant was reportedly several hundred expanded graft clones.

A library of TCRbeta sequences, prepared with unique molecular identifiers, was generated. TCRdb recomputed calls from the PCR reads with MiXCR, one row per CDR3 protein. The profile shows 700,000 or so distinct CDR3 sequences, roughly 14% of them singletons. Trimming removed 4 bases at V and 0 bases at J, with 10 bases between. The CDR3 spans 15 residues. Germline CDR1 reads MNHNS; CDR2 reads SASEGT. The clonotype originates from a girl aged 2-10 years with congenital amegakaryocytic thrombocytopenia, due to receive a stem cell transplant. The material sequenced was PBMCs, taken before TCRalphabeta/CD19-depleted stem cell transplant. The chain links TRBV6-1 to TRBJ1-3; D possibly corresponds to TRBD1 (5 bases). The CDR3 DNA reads TGTGCCAGCAGTGCCGCAGGGTCCTCTGGAAACACCATATATTTT. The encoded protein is CASSAAGSSGNTIYF.